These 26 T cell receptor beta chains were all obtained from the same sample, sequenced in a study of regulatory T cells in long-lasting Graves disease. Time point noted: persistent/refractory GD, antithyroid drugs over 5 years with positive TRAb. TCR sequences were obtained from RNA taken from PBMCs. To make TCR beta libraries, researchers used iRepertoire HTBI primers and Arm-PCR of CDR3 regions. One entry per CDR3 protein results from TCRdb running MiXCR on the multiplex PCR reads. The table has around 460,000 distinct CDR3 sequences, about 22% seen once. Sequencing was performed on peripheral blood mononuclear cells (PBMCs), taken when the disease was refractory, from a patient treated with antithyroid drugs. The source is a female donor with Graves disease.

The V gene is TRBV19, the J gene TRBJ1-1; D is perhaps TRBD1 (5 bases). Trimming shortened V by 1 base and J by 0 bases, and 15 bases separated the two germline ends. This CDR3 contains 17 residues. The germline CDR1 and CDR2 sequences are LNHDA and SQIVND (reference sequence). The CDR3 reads CASSIGDSYTMNTEAFF. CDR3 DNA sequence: TGTGCCAGTAGTATAGGTGACAGTTATACCATGAACACTGAAGCTTTCTTT.

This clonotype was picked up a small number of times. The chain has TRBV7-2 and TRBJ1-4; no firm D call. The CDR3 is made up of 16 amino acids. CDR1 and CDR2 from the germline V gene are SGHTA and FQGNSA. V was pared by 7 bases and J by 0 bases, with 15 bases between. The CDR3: CASTPAVQTTNEKLFF. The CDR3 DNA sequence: TGTGCCAGCACCCCAGCAGTTCAGACAACTAATGAAAAACTGTTTTTT.

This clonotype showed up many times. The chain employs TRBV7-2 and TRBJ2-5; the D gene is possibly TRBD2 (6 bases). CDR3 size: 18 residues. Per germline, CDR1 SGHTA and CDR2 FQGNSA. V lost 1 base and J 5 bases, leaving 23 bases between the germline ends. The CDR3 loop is CASSLVFVGGPNMETQYF. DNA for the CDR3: TGTGCCAGCAGCTTAGTTTTCGTGGGAGGCCCGAATATGGAGACCCAGTACTTC.

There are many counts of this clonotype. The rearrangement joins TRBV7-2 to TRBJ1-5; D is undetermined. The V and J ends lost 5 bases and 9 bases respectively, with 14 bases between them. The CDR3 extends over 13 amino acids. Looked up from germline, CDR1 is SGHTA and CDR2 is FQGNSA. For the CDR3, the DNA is TGTGCCAGCAGCCCCGGCTCGCTTGGGCCCCAGCATTTT. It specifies CASSPGSLGPQHF. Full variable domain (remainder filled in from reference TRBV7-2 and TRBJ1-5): GAGVSQSPSNKVTEKGKDVELRCDPISGHTALYWYRQSLGQGLEFLIYFQGNSAPDKSGLPSDRFSAERTGGSVSTLTIQRTQQEDSAVYLCASSPGSLGPQHFGDGTRLSIL.

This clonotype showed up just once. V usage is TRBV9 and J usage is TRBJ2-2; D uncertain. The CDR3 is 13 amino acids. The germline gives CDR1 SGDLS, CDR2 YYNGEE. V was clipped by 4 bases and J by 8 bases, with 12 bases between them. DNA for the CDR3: TGTGCCAGCAGCCTAAAATGGTGGGGGGAGCTGTTTTTT. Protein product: CASSLKWWGELFF.

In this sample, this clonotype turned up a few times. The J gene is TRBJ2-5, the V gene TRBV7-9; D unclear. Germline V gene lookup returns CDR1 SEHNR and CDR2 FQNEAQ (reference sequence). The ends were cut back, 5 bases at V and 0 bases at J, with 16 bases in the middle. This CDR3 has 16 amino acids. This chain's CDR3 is CASSPWVLPYQETQYF. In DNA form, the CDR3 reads TGTGCCAGCAGCCCCTGGGTCCTACCTTACCAAGAGACCCAGTACTTC.

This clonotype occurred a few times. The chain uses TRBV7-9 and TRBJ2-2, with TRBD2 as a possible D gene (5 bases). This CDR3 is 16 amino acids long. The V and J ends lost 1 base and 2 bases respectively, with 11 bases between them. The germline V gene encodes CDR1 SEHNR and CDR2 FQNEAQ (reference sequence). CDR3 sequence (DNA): TGTGCCAGCAGCTTAGTAACAGCGGCTAACACCGGGGAGCTGTTTTTT. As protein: CASSLVTAANTGELFF.

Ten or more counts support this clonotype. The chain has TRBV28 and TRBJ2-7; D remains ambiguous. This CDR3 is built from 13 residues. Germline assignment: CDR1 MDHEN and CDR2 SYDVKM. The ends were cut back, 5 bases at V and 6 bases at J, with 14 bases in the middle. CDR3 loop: CASSPLGVGEQYF. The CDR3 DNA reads TGTGCCAGCAGTCCCCTTGGAGTAGGCGAGCAGTACTTC.

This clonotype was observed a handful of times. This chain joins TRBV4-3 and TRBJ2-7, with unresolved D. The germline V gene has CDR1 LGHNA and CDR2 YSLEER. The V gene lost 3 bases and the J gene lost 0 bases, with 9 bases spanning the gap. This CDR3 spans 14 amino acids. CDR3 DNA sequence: TGCGCCAGCAGCCAGTGGTCCAGCTCCTACGAGCAGTACTTC. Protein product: CASSQWSSSYEQYF.

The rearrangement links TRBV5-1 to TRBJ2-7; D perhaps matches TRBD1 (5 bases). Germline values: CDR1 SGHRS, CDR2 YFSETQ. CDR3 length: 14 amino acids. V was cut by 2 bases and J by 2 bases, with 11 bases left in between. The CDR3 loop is CASSFSPGPYEQYF. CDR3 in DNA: TGCGCCAGCAGCTTCAGTCCAGGGCCCTACGAGCAGTACTTC.

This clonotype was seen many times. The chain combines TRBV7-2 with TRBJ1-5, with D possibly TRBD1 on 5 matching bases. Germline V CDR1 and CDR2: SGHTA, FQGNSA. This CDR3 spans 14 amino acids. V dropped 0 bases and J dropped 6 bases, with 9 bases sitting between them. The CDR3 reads CASSLAGLAQPQHF. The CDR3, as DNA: TGTGCCAGCAGCTTAGCGGGGCTGGCTCAGCCCCAGCATTTT.

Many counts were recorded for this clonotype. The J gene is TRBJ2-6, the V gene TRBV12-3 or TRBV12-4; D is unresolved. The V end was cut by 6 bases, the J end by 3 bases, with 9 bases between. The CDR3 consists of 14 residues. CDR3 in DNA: TGTGCCAGCAGGACGTTGTATGGGGCCAACGTCCTGACTTTC. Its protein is CASRTLYGANVLTF.

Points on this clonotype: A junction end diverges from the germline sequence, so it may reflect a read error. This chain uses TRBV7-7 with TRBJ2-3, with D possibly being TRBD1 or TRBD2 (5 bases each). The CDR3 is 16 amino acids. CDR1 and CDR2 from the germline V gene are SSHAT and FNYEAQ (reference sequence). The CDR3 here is CASSLARGEGLDTQYF. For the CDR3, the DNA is TGTGCTAGCAGCTTAGCGCGAGGGGAAGGGCTAGATACGCAGTATTTT.

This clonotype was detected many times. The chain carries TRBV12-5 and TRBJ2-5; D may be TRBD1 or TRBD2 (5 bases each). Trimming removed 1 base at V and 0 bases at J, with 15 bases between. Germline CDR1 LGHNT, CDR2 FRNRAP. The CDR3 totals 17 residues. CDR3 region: CASGLATSGHYQETQYF. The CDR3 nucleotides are TGTGCTAGTGGTTTGGCCACAAGCGGACACTACCAAGAGACCCAGTACTTC.

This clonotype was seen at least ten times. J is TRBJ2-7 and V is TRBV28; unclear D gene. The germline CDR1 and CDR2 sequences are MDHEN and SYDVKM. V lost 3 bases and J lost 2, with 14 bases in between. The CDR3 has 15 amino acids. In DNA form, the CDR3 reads TGTGCCAGCAGTTTGAGACTCCCAAAGCCCTACGAGCAGTACTTC. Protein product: CASSLRLPKPYEQYF.

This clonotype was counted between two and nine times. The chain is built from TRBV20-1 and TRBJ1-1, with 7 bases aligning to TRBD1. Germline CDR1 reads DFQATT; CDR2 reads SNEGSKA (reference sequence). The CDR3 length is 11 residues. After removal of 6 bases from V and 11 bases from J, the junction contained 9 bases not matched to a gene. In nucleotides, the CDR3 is TGCAGTGCCGGGGACAGCCCCGTGGCTTTCTTT. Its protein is CSAGDSPVAFF.

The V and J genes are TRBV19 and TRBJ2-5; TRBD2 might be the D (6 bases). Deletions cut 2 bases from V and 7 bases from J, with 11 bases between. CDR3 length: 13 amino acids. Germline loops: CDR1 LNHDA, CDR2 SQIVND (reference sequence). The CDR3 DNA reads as TGTGCCAGTAGTATATCCCTGGGAGGGACCCAGTACTTC. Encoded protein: CASSISLGGTQYF.

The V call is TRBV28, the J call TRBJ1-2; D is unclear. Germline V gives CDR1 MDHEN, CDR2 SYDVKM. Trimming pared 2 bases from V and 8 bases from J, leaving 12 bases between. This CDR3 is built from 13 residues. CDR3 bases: TGTGCCAGCAGTTTAATCCCCAAAGACGGCTACACCTTC. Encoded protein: CASSLIPKDGYTF.

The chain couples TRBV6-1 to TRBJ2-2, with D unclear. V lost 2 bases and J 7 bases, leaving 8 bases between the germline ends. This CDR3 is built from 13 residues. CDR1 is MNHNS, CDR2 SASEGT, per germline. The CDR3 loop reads CASSETSIGELFF. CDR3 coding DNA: TGTGCCAGCAGTGAAACTTCTATCGGGGAGCTGTTTTTT.

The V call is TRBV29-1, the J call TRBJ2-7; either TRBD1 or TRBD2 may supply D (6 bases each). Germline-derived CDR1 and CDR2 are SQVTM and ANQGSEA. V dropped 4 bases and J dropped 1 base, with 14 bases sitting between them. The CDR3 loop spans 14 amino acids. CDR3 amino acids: CSVVGGGPSYEQYF. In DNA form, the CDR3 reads TGCAGCGTTGTCGGAGGGGGACCATCCTACGAGCAGTACTTC.

CDR3 protein: CAISQGPGVVAGELFF. As DNA, the CDR3 is TGTGCCATCAGCCAGGGCCCAGGGGTTGTGGCCGGGGAGCTGTTTTTT. The chain is built from TRBV10-3 and TRBJ2-2; TRBD1 might be the D (6 bases). Germline V lookup: CDR1 ENHRY, CDR2 SYGVKD. The CDR3 contains 16 residues. V lost 6 bases and J lost 6, with 20 bases in between.

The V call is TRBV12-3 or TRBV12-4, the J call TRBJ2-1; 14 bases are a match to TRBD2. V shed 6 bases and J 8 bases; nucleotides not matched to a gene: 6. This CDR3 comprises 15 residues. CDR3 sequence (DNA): TGTGCCAGCAGGCCGGGACTAGCGGGAGCCCATGAGCAGTTCTTC. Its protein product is CASRPGLAGAHEQFF.

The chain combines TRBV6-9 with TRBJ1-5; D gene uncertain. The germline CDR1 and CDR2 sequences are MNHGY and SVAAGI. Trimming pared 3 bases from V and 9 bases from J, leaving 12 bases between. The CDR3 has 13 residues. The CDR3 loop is CASSYPGGRPQHF. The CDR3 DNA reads TGTGCCAGCAGTTACCCTGGTGGCAGGCCCCAGCATTTT.

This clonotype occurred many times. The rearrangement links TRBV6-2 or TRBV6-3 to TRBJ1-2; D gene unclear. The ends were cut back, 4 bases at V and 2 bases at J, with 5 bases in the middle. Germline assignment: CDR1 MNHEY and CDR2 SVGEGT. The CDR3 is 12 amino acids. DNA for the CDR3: TGTGCCAGCAGTTCAGAGAACTATGGCTACACCTTC. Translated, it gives CASSSENYGYTF.

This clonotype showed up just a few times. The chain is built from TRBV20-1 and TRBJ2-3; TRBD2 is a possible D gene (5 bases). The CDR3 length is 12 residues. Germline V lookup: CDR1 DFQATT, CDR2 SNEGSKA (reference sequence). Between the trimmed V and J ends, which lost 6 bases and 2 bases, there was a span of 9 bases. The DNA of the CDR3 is TGCAGTGCGAGCGGAACCACAGATACGCAGTATTTT. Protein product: CSASGTTDTQYF.

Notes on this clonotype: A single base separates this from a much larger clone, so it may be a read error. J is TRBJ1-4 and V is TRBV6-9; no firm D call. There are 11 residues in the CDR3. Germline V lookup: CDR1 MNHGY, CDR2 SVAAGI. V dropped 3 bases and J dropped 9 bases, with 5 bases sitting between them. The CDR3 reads CASSYEKKLFF. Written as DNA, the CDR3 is TGTGCCAGCAGTTACGAAAAAAAACTGTTTTTT.